The source of this T cell receptor beta chain is a study of early T cells in non-severe SARS-CoV-2 infection. The protocol attached unique molecular identifiers to individual cDNA molecules. TCRdb independently ran MiXCR on the 5' RACE reads; one entry per CDR3 protein. The sample holds roughly 30,000 distinct CDR3 sequences, about 4.6% seen once. The sample holds many counts of this clonotype. The source material was whole blood. The origin of this receptor is an adult who was a healthcare worker with PCR-confirmed SARS-CoV-2 infection or an uninfected control (not recorded which).

The CDR3 region has the DNA TGTGCCAGCAGCTTAGTCCGCAGGGGGCTTAATTCACCCCTCCACTTT. Its translation is CASSLVRRGLNSPLHF. The chain links TRBV7-9 to TRBJ1-6; 8 bases fit TRBD1. The germline gives CDR1 SEHNR, CDR2 FQNEAQ (reference sequence). The CDR3 consists of 16 residues. Germline trimming cut 1 base from V and 6 bases from J; bases unmatched to any gene: 5.